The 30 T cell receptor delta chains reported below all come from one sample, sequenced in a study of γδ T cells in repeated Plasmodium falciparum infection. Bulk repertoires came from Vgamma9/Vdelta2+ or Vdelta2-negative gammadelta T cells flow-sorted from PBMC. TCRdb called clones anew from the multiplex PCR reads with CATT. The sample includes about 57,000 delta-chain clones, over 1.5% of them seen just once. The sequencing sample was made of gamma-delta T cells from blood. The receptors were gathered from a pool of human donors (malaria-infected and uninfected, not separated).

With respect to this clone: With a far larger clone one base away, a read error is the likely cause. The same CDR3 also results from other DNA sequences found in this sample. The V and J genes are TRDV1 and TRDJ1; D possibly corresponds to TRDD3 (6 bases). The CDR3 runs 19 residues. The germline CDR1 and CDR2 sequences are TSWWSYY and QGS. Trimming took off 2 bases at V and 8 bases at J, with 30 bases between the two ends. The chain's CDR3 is CALGEASSPNYWGGYKLIF. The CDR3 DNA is TGTGCTCTTGGGGAAGCGTCGAGTCCCAACTATTGGGGGGGCTACAAACTCATCTTT.

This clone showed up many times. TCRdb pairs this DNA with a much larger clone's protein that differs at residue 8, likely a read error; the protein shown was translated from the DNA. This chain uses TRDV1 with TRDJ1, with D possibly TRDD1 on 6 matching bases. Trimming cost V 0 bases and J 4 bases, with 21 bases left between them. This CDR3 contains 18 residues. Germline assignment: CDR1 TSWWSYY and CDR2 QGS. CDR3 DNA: TGTGCTCTTGGGGAACTTCCCCGGTGGATAAATAGGATCGATAAACTCATCTTT. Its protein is CALGELPRWINRIDKLIF.

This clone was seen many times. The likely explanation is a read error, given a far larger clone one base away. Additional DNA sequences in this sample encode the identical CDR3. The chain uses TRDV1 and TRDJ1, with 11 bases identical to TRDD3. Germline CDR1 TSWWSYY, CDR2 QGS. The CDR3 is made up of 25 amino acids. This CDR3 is CALGEQSIRYPIVGDTFRYTDKLTF. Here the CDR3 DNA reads TGTGCTCTTGGGGAACAAAGCATCAGGTACCCCATTGTGGGGGATACGTTCAGGTACACCGATAAACTCACCTTT.

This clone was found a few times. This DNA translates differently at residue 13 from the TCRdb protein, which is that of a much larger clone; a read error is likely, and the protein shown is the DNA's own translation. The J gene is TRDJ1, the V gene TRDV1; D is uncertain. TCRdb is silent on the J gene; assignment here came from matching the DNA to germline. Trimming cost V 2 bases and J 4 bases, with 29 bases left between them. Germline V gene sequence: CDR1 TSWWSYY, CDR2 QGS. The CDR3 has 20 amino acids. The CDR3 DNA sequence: TGTGCTCTTGGGGAAGGGTACCACCCCCCCGGGCTATCTCATGGCGATAAACTCATCTTT. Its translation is CALGEGYHPPGLSHGDKLIF.

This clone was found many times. The CDR3 nucleotides read TGTGCTCTTGGGAACCCTTGGGGGATAGGAGATAAACTCATCTTT. Translation gives CALGNPWGIGDKLIF. The chain employs TRDV1 and TRDJ1; 9 bases are shared with TRDD3. Germline V gene sequence: CDR1 TSWWSYY, CDR2 QGS. The CDR3 runs to 15 residues. V shed 5 bases, J shed 5 bases, and the junction held 9 bases outside the gene matches.

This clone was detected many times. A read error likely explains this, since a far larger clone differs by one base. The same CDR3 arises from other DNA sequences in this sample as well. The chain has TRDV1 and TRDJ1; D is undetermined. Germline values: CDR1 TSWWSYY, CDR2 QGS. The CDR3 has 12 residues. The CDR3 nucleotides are TGTGCTCTTGGGGAACGTCGACATAAGCTCATCTTT. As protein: CALGERRHKLIF.

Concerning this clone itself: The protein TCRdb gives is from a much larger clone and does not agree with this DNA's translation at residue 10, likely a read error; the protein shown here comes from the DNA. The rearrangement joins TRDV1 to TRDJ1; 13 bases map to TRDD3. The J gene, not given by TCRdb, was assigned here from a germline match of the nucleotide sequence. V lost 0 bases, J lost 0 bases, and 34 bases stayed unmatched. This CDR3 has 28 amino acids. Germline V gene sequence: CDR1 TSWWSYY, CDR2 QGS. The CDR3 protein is CALGELSHGYLREPYWGIRRAYTDKLIF. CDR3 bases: TGTGCTCTTGGGGAACTTAGTCATGGGTACCTAAGGGAGCCGTACTGGGGGATACGTAGGGCGTACACCGATAAACTCATCTTT.

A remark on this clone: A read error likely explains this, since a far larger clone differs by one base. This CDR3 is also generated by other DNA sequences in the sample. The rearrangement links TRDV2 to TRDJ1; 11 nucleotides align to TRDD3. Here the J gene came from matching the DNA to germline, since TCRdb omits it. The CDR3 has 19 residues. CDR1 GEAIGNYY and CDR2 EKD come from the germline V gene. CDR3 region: CACDTLGGGYAERTDKLIF. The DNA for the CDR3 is TGTGCCTGCGACACCCTCGGTGGGGGATACGCGGAAAGGACCGATAAACTCATCTTT.

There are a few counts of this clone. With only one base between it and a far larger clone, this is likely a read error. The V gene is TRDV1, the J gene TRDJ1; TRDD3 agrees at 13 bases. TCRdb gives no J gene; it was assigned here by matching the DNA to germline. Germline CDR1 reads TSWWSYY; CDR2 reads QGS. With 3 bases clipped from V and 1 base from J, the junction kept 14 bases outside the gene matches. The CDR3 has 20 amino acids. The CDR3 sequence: CALGELPLYWGIRVTDKLIF. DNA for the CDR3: TGTGCTCTTGGGGAGCTACCCTTGTACTGGGGGATACGGGTCACCGATAAACTCATCTTT.

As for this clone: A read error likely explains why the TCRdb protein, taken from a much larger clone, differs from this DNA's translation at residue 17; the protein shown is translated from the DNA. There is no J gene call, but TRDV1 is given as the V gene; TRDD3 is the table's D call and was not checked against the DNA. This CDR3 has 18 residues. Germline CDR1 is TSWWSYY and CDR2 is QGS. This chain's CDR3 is CALGELYWGIRYTDKLTF. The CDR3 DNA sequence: TGTGCTCTTGGGGAACTTTACTGGGGGATAAGGTACACCGATAAACTCACCTTT.

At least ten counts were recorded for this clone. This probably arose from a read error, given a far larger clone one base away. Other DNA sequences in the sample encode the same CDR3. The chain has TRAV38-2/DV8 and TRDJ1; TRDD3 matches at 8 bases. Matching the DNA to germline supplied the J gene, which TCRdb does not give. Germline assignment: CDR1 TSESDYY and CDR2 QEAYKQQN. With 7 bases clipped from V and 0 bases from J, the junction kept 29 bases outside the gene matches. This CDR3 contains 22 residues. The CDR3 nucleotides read TGTGCTTATCGTCCATTCCTGTTCGGAAAGCACTGGGGGCCTCAGTACACCGATAAACTCATCTTT. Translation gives CAYRPFLFGKHWGPQYTDKLIF.

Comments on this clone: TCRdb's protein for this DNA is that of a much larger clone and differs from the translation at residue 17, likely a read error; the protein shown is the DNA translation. CDR3 in amino acids: CALGELLWGTSLKYTDELIF. CDR3 DNA: TGTGCTCTTGGGGAGTTACTCTGGGGGACGAGTTTAAAGTACACCGATGAACTCATCTTT. The rearrangement uses TRDV1 and TRDJ1; 8 bases map to TRDD3. The CDR3 is made up of 20 amino acids. Germline CDR1 reads TSWWSYY; CDR2 reads QGS.

CDR3 sequence reads: CALGDGRPSSITGGCYYTDKLIF. In DNA, the CDR3 is TGTGCTCTTGGGGACGGACGGCCTTCCTCCATAACTGGGGGATGTTACTACACCGATAAACTCATCTTT. This chain links TRDV1 with TRDJ1; 10 bases align to TRDD3. TCRdb leaves out the J gene; it was filled in here by matching the DNA to germline. The V gene end was trimmed by 3 bases and the J gene end by 0 bases; junction bases not matched to a gene: 25. CDR1 is TSWWSYY, CDR2 QGS, per germline. This CDR3 region has 23 residues.

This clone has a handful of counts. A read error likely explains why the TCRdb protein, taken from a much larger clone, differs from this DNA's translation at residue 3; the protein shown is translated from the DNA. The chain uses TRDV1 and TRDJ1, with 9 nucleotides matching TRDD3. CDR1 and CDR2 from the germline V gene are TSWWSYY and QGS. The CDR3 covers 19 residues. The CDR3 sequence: CAPGESPIGGDTSTDKLIF. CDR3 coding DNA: TGTGCTCCTGGGGAATCGCCAATCGGGGGGGATACATCCACCGATAAACTCATCTTT.

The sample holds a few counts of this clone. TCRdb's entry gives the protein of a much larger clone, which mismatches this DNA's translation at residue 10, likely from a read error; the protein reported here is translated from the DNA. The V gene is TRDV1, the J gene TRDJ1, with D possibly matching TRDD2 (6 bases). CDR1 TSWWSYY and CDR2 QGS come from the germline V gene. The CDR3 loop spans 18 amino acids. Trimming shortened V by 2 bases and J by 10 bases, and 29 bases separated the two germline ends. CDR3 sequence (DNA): TGTGCTCTTGGGGAAGAATGTGAGCATTGCCTTCCGCCTGGGCGACTCATCTTT. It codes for CALGEECEHCLPPGRLIF.

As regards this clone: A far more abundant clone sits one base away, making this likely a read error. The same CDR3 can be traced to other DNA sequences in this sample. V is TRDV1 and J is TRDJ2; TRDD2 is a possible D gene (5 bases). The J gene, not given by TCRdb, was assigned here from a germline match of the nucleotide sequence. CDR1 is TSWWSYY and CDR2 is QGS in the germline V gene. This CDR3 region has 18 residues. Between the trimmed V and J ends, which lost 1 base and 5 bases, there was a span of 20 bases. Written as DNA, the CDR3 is TGTGCTCTTGGGGAACAGGTCCCTACTATATCCGTTACAGCACAACTCTTCTTT. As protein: CALGEQVPTISVTAQLFF.

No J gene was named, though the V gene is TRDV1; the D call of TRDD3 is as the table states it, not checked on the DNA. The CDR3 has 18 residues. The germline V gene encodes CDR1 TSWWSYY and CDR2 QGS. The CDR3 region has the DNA TGTGCTCTTGGGGAAATTGCTAAAGTCGTAAACAAAACCGATAAAATAATCTTT. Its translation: CALGEIAKVVNKTDKIIF.

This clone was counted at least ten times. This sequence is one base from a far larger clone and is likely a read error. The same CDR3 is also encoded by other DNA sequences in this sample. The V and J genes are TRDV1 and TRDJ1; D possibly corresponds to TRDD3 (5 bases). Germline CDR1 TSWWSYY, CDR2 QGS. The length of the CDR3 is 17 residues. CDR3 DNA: TGCGCTCTTGGGGAAGTTACCGTACTGGTTTTCACCGATAAAGTCATCTTT. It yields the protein CALGEVTVLVFTDKVIF.

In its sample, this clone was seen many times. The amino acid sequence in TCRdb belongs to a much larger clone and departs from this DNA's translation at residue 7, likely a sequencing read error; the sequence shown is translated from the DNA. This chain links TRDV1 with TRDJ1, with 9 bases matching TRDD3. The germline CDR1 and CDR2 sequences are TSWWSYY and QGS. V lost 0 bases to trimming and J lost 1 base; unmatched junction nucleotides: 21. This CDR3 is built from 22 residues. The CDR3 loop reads CALGELRASLAGGFTCTDKLIF. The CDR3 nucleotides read TGTGCTCTTGGGGAACTAAGGGCCTCCTTGGCTGGGGGATTCACCTGCACCGATAAACTCATCTTT.

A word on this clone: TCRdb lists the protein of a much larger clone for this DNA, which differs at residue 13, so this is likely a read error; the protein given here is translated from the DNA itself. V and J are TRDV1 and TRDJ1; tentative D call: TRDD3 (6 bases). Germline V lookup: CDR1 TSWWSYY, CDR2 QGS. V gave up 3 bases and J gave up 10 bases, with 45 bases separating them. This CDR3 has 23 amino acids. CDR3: CALGDSTFNGIRDGWGTTGGLIF. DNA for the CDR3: TGTGCTCTTGGGGACTCGACCTTCAACGGCATACGAGACGGCTGGGGCACGACCGGGGGACTCATCTTT.

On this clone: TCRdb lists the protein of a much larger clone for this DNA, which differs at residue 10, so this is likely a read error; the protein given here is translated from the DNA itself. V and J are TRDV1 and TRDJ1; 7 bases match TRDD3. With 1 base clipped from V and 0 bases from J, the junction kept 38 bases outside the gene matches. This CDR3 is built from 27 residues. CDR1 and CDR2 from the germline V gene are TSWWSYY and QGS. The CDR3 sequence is CALGEPYLPHCYSGICTGDTNTDKLIF. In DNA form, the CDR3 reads TGTGCTCTTGGGGAACCTTACCTCCCTCATTGCTACAGCGGGATCTGTACTGGGGACACTAACACCGATAAACTCATCTTT.

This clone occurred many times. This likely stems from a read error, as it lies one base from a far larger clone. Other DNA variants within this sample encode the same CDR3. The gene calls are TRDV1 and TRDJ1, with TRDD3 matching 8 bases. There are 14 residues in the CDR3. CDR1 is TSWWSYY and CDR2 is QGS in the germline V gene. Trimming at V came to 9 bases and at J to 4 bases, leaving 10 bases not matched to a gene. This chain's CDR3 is CALLGDTGFDKLIF. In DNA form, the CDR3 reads TGTGCTCTCCTGGGGGACACCGGCTTCGATAAACTCATCTTT.

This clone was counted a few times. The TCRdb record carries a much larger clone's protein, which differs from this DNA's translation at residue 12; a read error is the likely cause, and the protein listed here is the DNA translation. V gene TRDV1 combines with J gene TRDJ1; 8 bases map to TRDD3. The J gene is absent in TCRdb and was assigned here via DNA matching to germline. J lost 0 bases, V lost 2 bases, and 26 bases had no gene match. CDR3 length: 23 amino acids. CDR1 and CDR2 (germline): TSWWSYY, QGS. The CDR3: CALGEYKVSFPPLLGVYTDKLIF. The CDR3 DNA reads TGTGCTCTTGGGGAATATAAGGTATCCTTCCCTCCCTTACTGGGGGTTTACACCGATAAACTCATCTTT.

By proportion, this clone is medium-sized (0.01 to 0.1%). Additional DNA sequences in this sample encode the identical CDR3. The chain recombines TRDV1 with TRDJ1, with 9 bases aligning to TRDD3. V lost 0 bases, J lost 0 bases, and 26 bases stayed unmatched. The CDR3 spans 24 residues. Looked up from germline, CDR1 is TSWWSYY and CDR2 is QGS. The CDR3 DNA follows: TGTGCTCTTGGGGAACTATTGGAGTTTGTGTCCGGGTGGTCTGGGGGATCCTACACCGATAAACTCATCTTT. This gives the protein CALGELLEFVSGWSGGSYTDKLIF.

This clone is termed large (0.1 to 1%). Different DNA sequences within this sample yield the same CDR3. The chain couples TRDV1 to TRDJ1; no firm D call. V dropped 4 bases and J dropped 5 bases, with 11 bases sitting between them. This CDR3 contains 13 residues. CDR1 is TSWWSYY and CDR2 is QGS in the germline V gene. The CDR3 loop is CALGAITTDKLIF. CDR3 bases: TGTGCTCTTGGGGCCATAACCACAGATAAACTCATCTTT.

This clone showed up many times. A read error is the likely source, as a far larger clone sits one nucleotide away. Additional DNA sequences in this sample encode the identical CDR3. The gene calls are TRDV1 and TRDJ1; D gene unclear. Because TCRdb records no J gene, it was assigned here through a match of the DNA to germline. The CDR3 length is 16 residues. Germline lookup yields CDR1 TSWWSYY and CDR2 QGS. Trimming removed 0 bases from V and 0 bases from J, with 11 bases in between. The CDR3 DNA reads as TGTGCTCTTGGGGAACTACCCCCACCGTACACCGATAAACTCATCTTT. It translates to CALGELPPPYTDKLIF.

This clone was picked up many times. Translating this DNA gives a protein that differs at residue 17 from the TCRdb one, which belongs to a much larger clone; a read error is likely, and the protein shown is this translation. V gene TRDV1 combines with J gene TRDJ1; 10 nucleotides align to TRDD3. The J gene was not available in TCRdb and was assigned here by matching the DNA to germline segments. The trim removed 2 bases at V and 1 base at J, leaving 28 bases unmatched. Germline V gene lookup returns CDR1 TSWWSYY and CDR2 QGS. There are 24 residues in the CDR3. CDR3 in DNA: TGTGCTCTTGGGGAATTAGCCTCCGATACTGGGGGATGCCGGATTAGGGGAGGCACCGATAAACTCATCTTT. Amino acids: CALGELASDTGGCRIRGGTDKLIF.

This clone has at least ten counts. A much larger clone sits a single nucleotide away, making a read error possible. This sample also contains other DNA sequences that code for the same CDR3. As DNA, the CDR3 is TGTGCTCTTGGGACCTATGGATTGGGGGAAATGTCTGGACTCATCTTT. This gives the protein CALGTYGLGEMSGLIF. This chain links TRDV1 with TRDJ1; TRDD3 agrees at 7 bases. Germline trimming cut 5 bases from V and 10 bases from J; bases unmatched to any gene: 19. The CDR3 runs to 16 residues. The germline CDR1 and CDR2 sequences are TSWWSYY and QGS.

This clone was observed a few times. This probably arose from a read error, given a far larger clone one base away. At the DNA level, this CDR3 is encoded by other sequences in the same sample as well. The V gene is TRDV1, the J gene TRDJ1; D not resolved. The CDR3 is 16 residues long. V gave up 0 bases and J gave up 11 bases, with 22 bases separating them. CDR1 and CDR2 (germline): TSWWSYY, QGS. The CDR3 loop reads CALGELIPQKEGKLIF. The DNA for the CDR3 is TGTGCTCTTGGGGAACTTATCCCCCAAAAGGAGGGTAAGCTCATCTTT.

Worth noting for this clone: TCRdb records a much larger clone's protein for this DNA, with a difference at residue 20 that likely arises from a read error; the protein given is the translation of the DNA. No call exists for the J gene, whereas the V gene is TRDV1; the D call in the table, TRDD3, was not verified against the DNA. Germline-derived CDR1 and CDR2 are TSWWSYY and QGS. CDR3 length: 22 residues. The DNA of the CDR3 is TGTGCTCTTAACAATTTAAGGGAGGCCTCCTGGAGCGGGGATGGAGGGACCGATAAACCCATCTTT. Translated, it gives CALNNLREASWSGDGGTDKPIF.